This passage covers 9 T cell receptor beta chains from one sample sequenced in a study of T cell repertoires in cytomegalovirus infection. MiXCR, run by TCRdb on the reads, gives a single entry per CDR3 protein. The sample has fewer than 250,000 distinct CDR3 sequences, roughly an eighth seen once. The sample was PBMCs. The source of these receptors is a human donor in good health (CMV status not recorded). Some clones in this sample may be carry-over from other donors' samples.

The chain is built from TRBV20-1 and TRBJ1-2; 10 bases are shared with TRBD1. The V and J ends lost 1 base and 8 bases, in that order; junction bases with no gene match: 7. Germline CDR1 DFQATT, CDR2 SNEGSKA (reference sequence). The CDR3 is 14 amino acids. CDR3 region: CSARVPGQGNGYTF. The CDR3 region has the DNA TGCAGTGCTAGAGTTCCGGGACAGGGGAACGGCTACACCTTC.

This sequence joins TRBV29-1 and TRBJ1-1; tentative D call: TRBD1 (6 bases). Germline V gene data show CDR1 as SQVTM and CDR2 as ANQGSEA. The ends were cut back, 3 bases at V and 1 base at J, with 12 bases in the middle. This CDR3 is built from 14 residues. The CDR3 bases are TGCAGCGTTGATAAGGCAGGGGCGAACACTGAAGCTTTCTTT. Protein product: CSVDKAGANTEAFF.

The chain uses TRBV5-1 and TRBJ2-5; D assignment may be TRBD1 or TRBD2 (5 bases each). V was shortened by 0 bases and J by 5 bases, with 14 bases between the two germline ends. CDR3 size: 15 residues. Per the germline V gene, CDR1 is SGHRS and CDR2 is YFSETQ. DNA of the CDR3: TGCGCCAGCAGCTTGGAGGCAGGGAGTGCGGAGACCCAGTACTTC. Amino acids: CASSLEAGSAETQYF.

In this sample, this clonotype turned up many times. This chain uses TRBV5-7 with TRBJ2-2; 7 positions match TRBD1. TRBV5-7 is an ORF, with its function uncertain. The CDR3 consists of 16 residues. Unmatched junction bases numbered 11, after V lost 4 bases and J lost 5 bases. CDR3 protein: CASSPHYRGETGELFF. CDR3 in DNA: TGTGCCAGCAGCCCGCACTACAGGGGAGAAACCGGGGAGCTGTTTTTT.

J is TRBJ2-1 and V is TRBV12-3 or TRBV12-4; TRBD2 might be the D (6 bases). V was shortened by 4 bases and J by 8 bases, with 12 bases between the two germline ends. The CDR3 has 13 residues. The DNA for the CDR3 is TGTGCCAGCAGTTGGGGGACGGGGGATGAGCAGTTCTTC. Protein: CASSWGTGDEQFF.

This clonotype was observed at least ten times. The J gene is TRBJ2-7, the V gene TRBV12-3 or TRBV12-4, with a weak D call TRBD1 (6 bases). This CDR3 spans 13 amino acids. The V end lost 4 bases, the J end lost 5 bases, and 12 bases lay between the germline ends. The CDR3 loop reads CASSSQQGNEQYF. In DNA, the CDR3 is TGTGCCAGCAGTTCTCAACAGGGAAACGAGCAGTACTTC.

The chain uses TRBV28 and TRBJ2-7; possibly TRBD2 for D (5 bases). Per germline, CDR1 MDHEN and CDR2 SYDVKM. V gave up 2 bases and J gave up 3 bases, with 11 bases separating them. This CDR3 spans 14 amino acids. The CDR3 here is CASSLQRTLYEQYF. The CDR3 DNA sequence: TGTGCCAGCAGTTTACAGCGGACCCTCTACGAGCAGTACTTC.

This clonotype was seen many times. The J gene is TRBJ2-7, the V gene TRBV7-2; 9 nucleotides line up with TRBD2. Germline V gene data show CDR1 as SGHTA and CDR2 as FQGNSA. The J segment lost 3 bases and the V segment lost 1 base, leaving 7 bases of the junction unmatched. The CDR3 extends over 16 amino acids. CDR3 amino acids: CASSLEGSGGLYEQYF. Here the CDR3 DNA reads TGTGCCAGCAGCTTAGAGGGTAGCGGGGGCCTCTACGAGCAGTACTTC.

This clonotype was detected a few times. The J gene is TRBJ2-6, the V gene TRBV29-1; no clear D. The CDR3 loop spans 15 amino acids. The V end was cut by 6 bases, the J end by 3 bases, with 15 bases between. Germline CDR1 is SQVTM and CDR2 is ANQGSEA. The CDR3 nucleotides are TGCAGCGTCGCTGTCCCAAGAGGTGGGGCCAACGTCCTGACTTTC. Translating gives CSVAVPRGGANVLTF.